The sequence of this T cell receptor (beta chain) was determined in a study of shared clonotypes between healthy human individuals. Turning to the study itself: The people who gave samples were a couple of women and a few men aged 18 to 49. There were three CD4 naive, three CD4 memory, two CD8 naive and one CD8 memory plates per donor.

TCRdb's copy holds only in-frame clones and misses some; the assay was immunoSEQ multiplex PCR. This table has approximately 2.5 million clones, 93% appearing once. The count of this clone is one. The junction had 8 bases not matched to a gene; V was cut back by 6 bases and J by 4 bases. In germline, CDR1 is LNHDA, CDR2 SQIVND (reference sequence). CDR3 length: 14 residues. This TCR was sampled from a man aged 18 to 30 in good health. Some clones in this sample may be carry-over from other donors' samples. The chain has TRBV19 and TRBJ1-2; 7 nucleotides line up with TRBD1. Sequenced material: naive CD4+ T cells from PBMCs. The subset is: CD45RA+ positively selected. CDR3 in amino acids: CASSDRARGYGYTF. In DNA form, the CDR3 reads TGTGCCAGTAGCGACAGGGCCCGGGGCTATGGCTACACCTTC.